Shown below are 26 T cell receptor beta chains from a single sample sequenced in a study of shared clonotypes between healthy human individuals. Clones were read by immunoSEQ multiplex PCR, and TCRdb kept only the in-frame ones, dropping some. The repertoire holds under 600,000 clones, with about 96% as singletons. The source material was naive CD4+ T cells sorted from blood. Subset described: CD45RA+ positively selected. These receptors were obtained from a woman between 25 and 40 years old in good health.

The V and J genes are TRBV7-9 and TRBJ1-2, with unresolved D. Germline V gene sequence: CDR1 SEHNR, CDR2 FQNEAQ (reference sequence). The CDR3 has 13 residues. Deletions cut 8 bases from V and 2 bases from J, with 12 bases between. The CDR3 reads CASRTKGNYGYTF. The CDR3 coding sequence is TGTGCCAGCCGAACTAAAGGGAACTATGGCTACACCTTC.

The rearrangement uses TRBV28 and TRBJ2-5, with TRBD2 identical over 9 bases. V was pared by 1 base and J by 5 bases, with 11 bases of the junction left unmatched. The CDR3 runs 17 residues. In germline, CDR1 is MDHEN, CDR2 SYDVKM. This CDR3 reads CASSLLTSGLRGETQYF. The CDR3 nucleotides are TGTGCCAGCAGTTTATTGACTAGCGGTCTCAGGGGTGAGACCCAGTACTTC.

CDR3 loop: CSVGIGESYEQYF. Here the CDR3 DNA reads TGCAGCGTTGGCATCGGAGAGTCCTACGAGCAGTACTTC. The chain links TRBV29-1 to TRBJ2-7; D remains unclear. CDR1 SQVTM and CDR2 ANQGSEA come from the germline V gene. The CDR3 sequence is 13 residues long. V was trimmed by 4 bases and J by 1 base, leaving 11 bases between them.

This rearrangement joins TRBV27 to TRBJ2-7; D unresolved. The germline V and J ends were trimmed by 9 bases and 2 bases, with 2 bases remaining between them. CDR1 is MNHEY, CDR2 SMNVEV, per germline (reference sequence). This CDR3 has 9 amino acids. The chain's CDR3 is CARAYEQYF. As DNA, the CDR3 is TGTGCCAGAGCCTACGAGCAGTACTTC.

The V call is TRBV28, the J call TRBJ2-2; D remains ambiguous. CDR3 length: 12 residues. Germline CDR1 reads MDHEN; CDR2 reads SYDVKM. The germline V and J ends were trimmed by 5 bases and 6 bases, with 7 bases remaining between them. The CDR3 is CASSESAGELFF. The CDR3 bases are TGTGCCAGCAGTGAGAGCGCCGGGGAGCTGTTTTTT.

The chain recombines TRBV27 with TRBJ2-7, with 9 positions matching TRBD1. Germline CDR1 reads MNHEY; CDR2 reads SMNVEV (reference sequence). After removal of 5 bases from V and 4 bases from J, the junction contained 9 bases not matched to a gene. The CDR3 spans 15 residues. The CDR3 coding sequence is TGTGCCAGCAGTCCCCCCCGGACAGGGGCGTACGAGCAGTACTTC. Its protein product is CASSPPRTGAYEQYF.

The J gene is TRBJ2-1, the V gene TRBV10-3; D is uncertain. The germline V and J ends were trimmed by 6 bases and 0 bases, with 12 bases remaining between them. Germline-derived CDR1 and CDR2 are ENHRY and SYGVKD. The CDR3 is 15 amino acids. The CDR3 reads CAIRTDVSSYNEQFF. CDR3 coding DNA: TGTGCCATCAGAACGGACGTAAGCTCCTACAATGAGCAGTTCTTC.

This clone was recorded once. The genes are TRBV28 and TRBJ2-2; 7 nucleotides agree with TRBD2. CDR3 length: 13 residues. Trimming took 8 bases from V and 2 from J; bases not matched to a gene: 2. From germline, CDR1 is MDHEN and CDR2 SYDVKM. In DNA, the CDR3 is TGTGCCAGCTCGGGACTAAACACCGGGGAGCTGTTTTTT. It codes for CASSGLNTGELFF.

This chain joins TRBV7-8 and TRBJ2-1; tentative D call: TRBD2 (5 bases). Germline CDR1 SGHVS, CDR2 FQNEAQ. The CDR3 loop spans 17 amino acids. The germline V and J ends were trimmed by 3 bases and 2 bases, with 17 bases remaining between them. The CDR3 DNA follows: TGTGCCAGCAGCTTCAACGTGTATGAGGGAACCTACAATGAGCAGTTCTTC. This gives the protein CASSFNVYEGTYNEQFF.

The count of this clone is one. This sample includes further DNA sequences coding for the same CDR3. The chain uses TRBV30 and TRBJ2-7; 7 nucleotides align to TRBD1. V gave up 0 bases and J gave up 7 bases; unmatched junction bases: 3. The CDR3 totals 12 residues. Germline V gene sequence: CDR1 GTSNPN, CDR2 SVGIG (reference sequence). In nucleotides, the CDR3 is TGTGCCTGGAGTGTAAGGGGGCGTGAGCAGTACTTC. Its protein is CAWSVRGREQYF.

The rearrangement joins TRBV19 to TRBJ1-5, with no clear D. CDR1 and CDR2 (germline): LNHDA, SQIVND (reference sequence). V shed 5 bases and J shed 2 bases, with 22 bases lying between them. The CDR3 is 18 amino acids. For the CDR3, the DNA is TGTGCCAGTAGTCCCCCTCGTGGAGGTAGAGTCGGCAATCAGCCCCAGCATTTT. Residues: CASSPPRGGRVGNQPQHF. Full variable domain (missing parts from reference TRBV19 and TRBJ1-5): DGGITQSPKYLFRKEGQNVTLSCEQNLNHDAMYWYRQDPGQGLRLIYYSQIVNDFQKGDIAEGYSVSREKKESFPLTVTSAQKNPTAFYLCASSPPRGGRVGNQPQHFGDGTRLSIL.

This chain joins TRBV4-1 and TRBJ1-5; D is possibly TRBD1 (5 bases). CDR1 MGHRA and CDR2 YSYEKL come from the germline V gene. Trimming cost V 0 bases and J 7 bases, with 10 bases left between them. The length of the CDR3 is 14 residues. This chain's CDR3 is CASSQEIAGQPQHF. In nucleotides, the CDR3 is TGCGCCAGCAGCCAAGAAATCGCAGGGCAGCCCCAGCATTTT.

The chain links TRBV9 to TRBJ2-7; D gene ambiguous. Germline loops: CDR1 SGDLS, CDR2 YYNGEE. The ends were cut back, 0 bases at V and 6 bases at J, with 7 bases in the middle. This CDR3 region has 12 residues. This chain's CDR3 is CASSVVPGEQYF. DNA for the CDR3: TGTGCCAGCAGCGTAGTTCCGGGCGAGCAGTACTTC.

The V call is TRBV19, the J call TRBJ1-1; possibly TRBD1 for D (5 bases). The V end lost 3 bases, the J end lost 11 bases, and 19 bases lay between the germline ends. The germline V gene encodes CDR1 LNHDA and CDR2 SQIVND (reference sequence). The CDR3 is 14 residues long. CDR3 protein: CASSMPGTSLEAFF. CDR3 bases: TGTGCCAGTAGTATGCCCGGGACCTCCTTGGAGGCTTTCTTT. Variable domain in full (rest from reference TRBV19 and TRBJ1-1): DGGITQSPKYLFRKEGQNVTLSCEQNLNHDAMYWYRQDPGQGLRLIYYSQIVNDFQKGDIAEGYSVSREKKESFPLTVTSAQKNPTAFYLCASSMPGTSLEAFFGQGTRLTVV.

This clone was seen once. This chain joins TRBV28 and TRBJ2-2; no firm D call. The CDR3 is made up of 16 amino acids. The ends were cut back, 9 bases at V and 3 bases at J, with 20 bases in the middle. Germline CDR1 and CDR2: MDHEN and SYDVKM. CDR3 loop: CASNPGDSTYTGELFF. DNA for the CDR3: TGTGCCAGTAATCCTGGGGATTCGACGTACACCGGGGAGCTGTTTTTT.

This chain connects TRBV4-1 to TRBJ2-7; 9 nucleotides match TRBD2. J was trimmed by 9 bases and V by 0 bases; bases with no gene match: 9. Per germline, CDR1 MGHRA and CDR2 YSYEKL. The CDR3 extends over 15 amino acids. The CDR3 spells CASSQDMSGRTVQYF. CDR3 nucleotide sequence: TGCGCCAGCAGCCAAGATATGAGCGGGAGGACCGTGCAGTACTTC.

As concerns this clone: One end of the junction fails to match germline, which may point to a read error. The identical CDR3 is also encoded by other nucleotide sequences in the sample. The chain combines TRBV30 with TRBJ2-7; TRBD1 agrees at 9 bases. This CDR3 contains 13 residues. In germline, CDR1 is GTSNPN, CDR2 SVGIG (reference sequence). The CDR3 bases are TGTGCCTGGAGCGACATAGACAGGGGGGCGCAGTACTTT. Encoded protein: CAWSDIDRGAQYF.

This chain uses TRBV15 with TRBJ1-5; TRBD1 is a possible D gene (5 bases). The CDR3 has 15 residues. V lost 0 bases to trimming and J lost 9 bases, with 15 bases between them. Germline CDR1 is LNHNV and CDR2 is YYDKDF (reference sequence). CDR3 residues: CATSRDAAGGRPQHF. The DNA for the CDR3 is TGTGCCACCAGCAGAGATGCGGCGGGGGGACGGCCCCAGCATTTT.

The chain has TRBV5-1 and TRBJ2-3; D remains unclear. The CDR3 runs 14 residues. Trimming shortened V by 1 base and J by 0 bases, and 6 bases separated the two germline ends. The germline CDR1 and CDR2 sequences are SGHRS and YFSETQ. As DNA, the CDR3 is TGCGCCAGCAGCTTGCCTTCTAGCACAGATACGCAGTATTTT. It translates to CASSLPSSTDTQYF.

The chain combines TRBV5-5 with TRBJ2-6, with D hard to call. V was cut by 0 bases and J by 0 bases, with 4 bases left in between. The CDR3 contains 15 residues. Germline V gene data show CDR1 as SGHKS and CDR2 as YYEKEE (reference sequence). CDR3 bases: TGTGCCAGCAGCTTGGACATCTCTGGGGCCAACGTCCTGACTTTC. This encodes CASSLDISGANVLTF.

J is TRBJ2-4 and V is TRBV28, with no clear D. Trimming stripped 4 bases from V and 0 bases from J, with 16 bases between. The CDR3 has 17 residues. CDR1 is MDHEN and CDR2 is SYDVKM in the germline V gene. CDR3 protein: CASSYRVSVLAKNIQYF. The CDR3 DNA follows: TGTGCCAGCAGTTATAGGGTTAGTGTATTAGCCAAAAACATTCAGTACTTC.

V usage is TRBV19 and J usage is TRBJ2-1; 9 bases are shared with TRBD2. The germline gives CDR1 LNHDA, CDR2 SQIVND (reference sequence). The CDR3 sequence is 16 residues long. The trim removed 4 bases at V and 7 bases at J, leaving 11 bases unmatched. CDR3 nucleotides: TGTGCCAGTAGTAGACCCTGGGCGGGAGGGGAGAATGAGCAGTTCTTC. It yields the protein CASSRPWAGGENEQFF.

The V and J genes are TRBV6-1 and TRBJ1-2; tentative D call: TRBD1 (6 bases). Germline lookup yields CDR1 MNHNS and CDR2 SASEGT. The CDR3 loop spans 15 amino acids. Trimming stripped 2 bases from V and 3 bases from J, with 13 bases between. Written as DNA, the CDR3 is TGTGCCAGCAGTGAATACGCCCAGGGGTACTATGGCTACACCTTC. Its protein is CASSEYAQGYYGYTF.

This clone was picked up one time. This sequence joins TRBV11-2 and TRBJ2-7; D gene ambiguous. V lost 1 base to trimming and J lost 6 bases, with 7 bases between them. CDR3 length: 12 amino acids. Germline loops: CDR1 SGHAT, CDR2 FQNNGV. This CDR3 reads CASSLGVSEQYF. CDR3 coding DNA: TGTGCCAGCAGCTTAGGCGTATCCGAGCAGTACTTC.

The chain is built from TRBV21-1 and TRBJ2-7; the table names TRBD1, a call not compared with the DNA. TRBV21-1 is designated a pseudogene. This CDR3 is 11 amino acids long. CDR3 sequence: CASSKVGQAVV. The CDR3 DNA follows: TGTGCCAGCAGCAAAGTTGGGCAGGCTGTTGTC.

The CDR3 is CASSPSALPNIQYF. CDR3 DNA sequence: TGTGCCAGCAGTCCCTCGGCCCTTCCAAACATTCAGTACTTC. The J gene is TRBJ2-4, the V gene TRBV28; D not resolved. The CDR3 length is 14 residues. The germline gives CDR1 MDHEN, CDR2 SYDVKM. V lost 5 bases and J lost 6, with 14 bases in between.